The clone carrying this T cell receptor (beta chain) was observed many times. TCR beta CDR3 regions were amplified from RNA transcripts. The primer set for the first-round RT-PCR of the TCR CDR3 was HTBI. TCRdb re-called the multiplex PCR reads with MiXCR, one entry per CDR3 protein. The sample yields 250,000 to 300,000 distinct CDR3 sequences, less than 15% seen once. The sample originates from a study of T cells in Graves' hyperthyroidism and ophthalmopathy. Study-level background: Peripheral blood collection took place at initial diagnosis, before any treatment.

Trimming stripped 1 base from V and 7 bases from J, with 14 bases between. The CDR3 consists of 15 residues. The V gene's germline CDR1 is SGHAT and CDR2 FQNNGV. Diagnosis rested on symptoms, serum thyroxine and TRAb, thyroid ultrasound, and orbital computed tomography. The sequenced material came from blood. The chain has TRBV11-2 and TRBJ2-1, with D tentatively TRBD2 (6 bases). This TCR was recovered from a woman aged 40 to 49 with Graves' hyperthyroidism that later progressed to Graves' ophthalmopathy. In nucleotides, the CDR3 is TGTGCCAGCAGCTTAGTGCGTAGCGGTCCTAATGAGCAGTTCTTC. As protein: CASSLVRSGPNEQFF.